The clone carrying this T cell receptor (beta chain) appeared a few times. This record comes from a study of blood T cell repertoires in COVID-19. Some clones are missing from TCRdb's copy, which holds only in-frame ones; the method was immunoSEQ multiplex PCR. The sample lists about 150,000 clones; under 90% were seen once. CDR1 and CDR2 (germline): SGHTA, FQGNSA. CDR3 size: 18 residues. The V end was cut by 5 bases, the J end by 2 bases, with 22 bases between. The clonotype originates from a man in his fifties or sixties who had recovered from COVID-19. V and J are TRBV7-2 and TRBJ1-3, with TRBD1 as a possible D gene (6 bases). The sequencing input was PBMCs or T cells enriched from blood (not recorded which). The CDR3 DNA is TGTGCCAGCAGCCCTCACTCCTCACAGGGATCCCCTGGAAACACCATATATTTT. Translating it yields CASSPHSSQGSPGNTIYF.